These 8 T cell receptor beta chains were sequenced from one sample in a study of shared clonotypes between healthy human individuals. Sequencing was performed with immunoSEQ multiplex PCR; in TCRdb, only in-frame clones are kept and a portion is missing. Of about 1 million clones in the sample, 65% to 80% were seen once. Sequencing was done on a sample of memory CD4+ T cells sorted from blood. Documented subset: CD45RA-negative fraction. These receptors were obtained from a man younger than 30 in good health.

V usage is TRBV7-9 and J usage is TRBJ1-4; no reliable D call. Germline values: CDR1 SEHNR, CDR2 FQNEAQ (reference sequence). V lost 0 bases and J 5 bases, leaving 13 bases between the germline ends. The CDR3 is 16 residues long. This CDR3 reads CASSLANSGQNEKLFF. CDR3 sequence (DNA): TGTGCCAGCAGCTTAGCGAATTCCGGGCAGAATGAAAAACTGTTTTTT.

Details on this clone: In the same sample, other DNA sequences code for this CDR3. CDR3 coding DNA: TGTGCCAGCAGCGTAGGTTTCTCTGGAAACACCATATATTTT. It translates to CASSVGFSGNTIYF. This chain connects TRBV9 to TRBJ1-3; D uncertain. Germline assignment: CDR1 SGDLS and CDR2 YYNGEE. The CDR3 runs 14 residues. Between the trimmed V and J ends, which lost 0 bases and 0 bases, there was a span of 4 bases.

This chain uses TRBV30 with TRBJ1-2; possible D gene TRBD1, 5 bases. Trimming took 3 bases from V and 11 from J, leaving 19 bases between them. The CDR3 has 13 residues. Germline CDR1 GTSNPN, CDR2 SVGIG (reference sequence). The CDR3 is CAWRPSLDSAYTF. The DNA of the CDR3 is TGTGCCTGGAGGCCCTCGCTTGACAGTGCGTACACCTTC.

The chain has TRBV5-4 and TRBJ2-2, with unresolved D. The CDR3 totals 15 residues. The germline V and J ends were trimmed by 1 base and 3 bases, with 10 bases remaining between them. Germline CDR1 is SGHNT and CDR2 is YYREEE (reference sequence). Here the CDR3 DNA reads TGTGCCAGCAGCTTGAGGCTAGGGCACACCGGGGAGCTGTTTTTT. Amino acid sequence: CASSLRLGHTGELFF.

The V call is TRBV5-8, the J call TRBJ2-5; 7 nucleotides match TRBD1. CDR1 SGHTS and CDR2 YDEGEE come from the germline V gene. The CDR3 has 14 amino acids. Unmatched junction bases numbered 4, after V lost 3 bases and J lost 2 bases. CDR3 in DNA: TGTGCCAGCAGCTGGGGACAGCCTCAAGAGACCCAGTACTTC. Its translation: CASSWGQPQETQYF.

This clone was detected only once. V usage is TRBV5-1 and J usage is TRBJ2-3; D call uncertain. The germline gives CDR1 SGHRS, CDR2 YFSETQ. V lost 2 bases and J 3 bases, leaving 10 bases between the germline ends. CDR3 length: 14 amino acids. The CDR3 loop reads CASSLRSVTDTQYF. The CDR3 bases are TGCGCCAGCAGCTTACGTTCAGTGACAGATACGCAGTATTTT.

V usage is TRBV28 and J usage is TRBJ1-4; no reliable D call. The CDR3 is 14 residues long. CDR1 MDHEN and CDR2 SYDVKM come from the germline V gene. The V and J ends lost 1 base and 6 bases respectively, with 9 bases between them. Written as DNA, the CDR3 is TGTGCCAGCAGTTTATCTAACGGGGATGAAAAACTGTTTTTT. It translates to CASSLSNGDEKLFF.

The rearrangement links TRBV27 to TRBJ1-5; perhaps TRBD1 as D (5 bases). V was clipped by 0 bases and J by 4 bases, with 16 bases between them. The CDR3 loop spans 17 amino acids. Germline values: CDR1 MNHEY, CDR2 SMNVEV (reference sequence). The chain's CDR3 is CASSLSSGAGRNQPQHF. CDR3 DNA sequence: TGTGCCAGCAGTTTATCATCCGGGGCAGGGCGTAATCAGCCCCAGCATTTT.